Below are 7 T cell receptor beta chains sequenced from a single sample in a study of shared clonotypes between healthy human individuals. Sequenced by immunoSEQ multiplex PCR; TCRdb stores in-frame clones only, minus some. The sample carries over 95,000 clones, around 68% recorded once. The sequenced sample consisted of memory CD8+ T cells sorted from blood. Subset in this sample: CD45RO+ cells pooled with CCR7-negative TemRA cells. The receptors come from a woman in her 30s in good health.

This clone turned up a few times. V and J are TRBV7-7 and TRBJ2-2, with D perhaps TRBD2 (6 bases). This CDR3 contains 14 residues. V was clipped by 8 bases and J by 3 bases, with 13 bases between them. Germline-derived CDR1 and CDR2 are SSHAT and FNYEAQ (reference sequence). CDR3 region: CASRREFDTGELFF. CDR3 sequence (DNA): TGTGCCAGCCGTCGGGAGTTTGACACCGGGGAGCTGTTTTTT.

This clone was observed many times. V gene TRBV4-1 combines with J gene TRBJ2-6, with D unclear. Trimming took 1 base from V and 0 from J, leaving 13 bases between them. This CDR3 comprises 18 residues. Germline V gives CDR1 MGHRA, CDR2 YSYEKL. Here the CDR3 reads CASSQGYIISSGANVLTF. The DNA for the CDR3 is TGCGCCAGCAGCCAAGGGTACATAATAAGCTCTGGGGCCAACGTCCTGACTTTC.

The chain couples TRBV9 to TRBJ1-1; D might be TRBD1 (5 bases). Trimming left V 0 bases short and J 1 base short, with 13 bases between. Germline loops: CDR1 SGDLS, CDR2 YYNGEE. This CDR3 region has 16 residues. In nucleotides, the CDR3 is TGTGCCAGCAGCGTAGAGTCGGGGCGCCCGAACACTGAAGCTTTCTTT. It translates to CASSVESGRPNTEAFF.

The chain employs TRBV7-9 and TRBJ2-7; D might be TRBD2 (7 bases). The CDR3 runs to 17 residues. CDR1 SEHNR and CDR2 FQNEAQ come from the germline V gene (reference sequence). The germline V and J ends were trimmed by 4 bases and 6 bases, with 25 bases remaining between them. The CDR3 DNA follows: TGTGCCAGCAGCTCCAGTCTGGGGGGCGGGAGTTTTCGCGAGCAGTACTTC. Its translation: CASSSSLGGGSFREQYF.

The chain recombines TRBV19 with TRBJ2-1; possibly TRBD2 for D (5 bases). V lost 2 bases and J lost 2, with 13 bases in between. The CDR3 length is 16 residues. Germline CDR1 and CDR2: LNHDA and SQIVND (reference sequence). CDR3 DNA sequence: TGTGCCAGTAGTATACATATAAGCGGAGCCTACAATGAGCAGTTCTTC. This gives the protein CASSIHISGAYNEQFF. The variable domain in full, with the rest retrieved from reference TRBV19 and TRBJ2-1, is DGGITQSPKYLFRKEGQNVTLSCEQNLNHDAMYWYRQDPGQGLRLIYYSQIVNDFQKGDIAEGYSVSREKKESFPLTVTSAQKNPTAFYLCASSIHISGAYNEQFFGPGTRLTVL.

The gene calls are TRBV19 and TRBJ1-2; D may be TRBD1 (6 bases). This CDR3 is 16 amino acids long. The ends were cut back, 3 bases at V and 2 bases at J, with 16 bases in the middle. Germline loops: CDR1 LNHDA, CDR2 SQIVND (reference sequence). In nucleotides, the CDR3 is TGTGCCAGTAGTATCTGGCAGGGGATTAGCAACTATGGCTACACCTTC. This gives the protein CASSIWQGISNYGYTF.

The chain links TRBV7-2 to TRBJ2-3, with TRBD1 matching over 12 bases. The CDR3 length is 16 residues. V lost 5 bases to trimming and J lost 4 bases; unmatched junction nucleotides: 7. CDR1 is SGHTA, CDR2 FQGNSA, per germline. CDR3 residues: CASSPSGTGGADTQYF. In DNA form, the CDR3 reads TGTGCCAGCAGCCCGTCCGGGACAGGGGGCGCAGATACGCAGTATTTT.